This T cell receptor beta chain was observed in a study of shared clonotypes between healthy human individuals (dated by TCRdb to the early 2020s). Background for the entire study: Three men and a couple of women, aged 18 to 49 years, made up the cohort. For each donor, CD4 naive and CD4 memory were each given three plates, CD8 naive was given two plates, and CD8 memory was given one plate. The study deeply sequenced blood TCR repertoires of five healthy adults to estimate repertoire size and the extent of clonotype sharing between individuals. To increase sequencing depth and limit assay-specific biases, different laboratories used diverse techniques to prepare libraries and sequence TCR repertoires. Between about 0.9 and 8.9 billion PBMCs per donor were obtained by leukapheresis.

CDR1 MDHEN and CDR2 SYDVKM are derived from the germline V gene. Measured from the cysteine to the phenylalanine, the CDR3 is 12 residues long. The read is trimmed to its CDR3 DNA, 36 bases read in frame from base 1. Cut back by 4 bases and 10 bases, the V and J ends lie 11 bases apart. The donors were healthy, HIV-negative adults who had no recently reported acute infections or vaccinations. Every donor was a Caucasian adult living in Nashville, Tennessee, USA. CD4+ T cells were enriched by magnetic negative selection; naive cells were then positively selected on CD45RA, and the negative fraction formed the memory subset. After blood collection by leukapheresis, PBMCs were isolated using Ficoll-Histopaque density gradient centrifugation and then cryopreserved in the vapor phase of liquid nitrogen. Analytical flow cytometry was used to check the purity and quantity of each magnetically sorted T cell population. Genomic DNA was isolated from every sorted fraction and measured by UV absorbance on a Nanodrop 2000c.

The paper's findings and limits, for the study overall: Across a few donors, approximately 4.6% of naive CD4, 3.5% of naive CD8, 2% to 2.5% of memory CD4, and over 0.35% of memory CD8 clonotypes were shared. The small number of donors limited the genetic and exposure-history diversity represented. Sampling was restricted to blood, and TCR repertoires in tissues likely differ from the TCR repertoires found in blood. Pairwise subsampling led to the expectation that sequencing depth would affect the degree of clonotype sharing among donors. Compared with non-shared clonotypes, clonotypes shared by all four sorted-subset donors had higher generation probabilities. Even with the large sequencing depth, rarefaction of the sorted-subset datasets indicated that sequencing was incomplete. Naive subsets generally had larger estimated clonotype richness than memory subsets did.

Using the deep immunoSEQ assay, TCR CDR3 regions were amplified from genomic DNA by multiplex PCR. Genomic DNA extracted from each cell subset was distributed evenly over all wells of several immunoSEQ 96-well plates, and each plate served as one replicate. Each replicate PCR for sorted subsets received approximately 200 ng genomic DNA, equal to tens of thousands of T cell genomes. Purified libraries were quantified with a Qubit 3.0 fluorometer, sized on a Bioanalyzer 2100, and re-quantified with the KAPA Library Quantification kit. A separate single-read 150-cycle Illumina NextSeq 550 flow cell was used to sequence each immunoSEQ 96-well plate. Regarding the original processing steps: Because the immunoSEQ output held only junctional sequences and lacked quality scores, the filtering could not match the filtering applied to full-length reads. Sequences were annotated with PyIR, a Python wrapper for IgBLAST v1.9, and V/J genes and CDR3 were assigned using IMGT germline references. Reads with weak V/J assignments (E-value above 1e-6), missing CDR3, stop codons, out-of-frame junctions, or ambiguous translated residues were removed. V3J clonotypes were defined by identical inferred V gene, J gene, and CDR3 amino acid sequence. The percentage overlap between two repertoires was calculated by dividing the number of shared unique clonotypes by the size of the smaller repertoire. Richness of each repertoire was evaluated using RTK rarefaction, the Chao1 estimator, and Recon v2.1 estimates of unobserved clonotypes. Generation probabilities were computed with OLGA for all TCRbeta clonotypes obtained by the gDNA method from several donors. The table was pulled from immuneACCESS by TCRdb, which kept in-frame rearrangements only. Such tables lose some clones; where checked, under half of the loss comes from unresolved V genes, and the rest has no known cause. That table gives V, J and clone size, and the DNA gave D and trimming. Present in this sample are more than 1 million clones, approximately 78% of which were seen just once. Roughly 0.56% of the sample comes from the top ten.

There are many counts of this clone. Its target antigen remains unknown. No much larger clone is present one base from it, and per-base qualities are unavailable. The V and J genes are TRBV28 and TRBJ2-1, with an unclear D gene assignment. The sequence derives from a man in his late teens or twenties in good health. Some clones in this sample may be carry-over from other donors' samples. The specimen was memory CD4+ T cells from PBMCs. In light of the paper, this sample's cell subset or site label describes: CD45RA-negative fraction. The CDR3 protein: CASSSWAREQFF. The DNA sequence is as follows: TGTGCCAGCAGTTCCTGGGCTAGAGAGCAGTTCTTC.